This entry lists 29 T cell receptor beta chains sequenced from one sample in a study of CDR3 diversity in severe acne (dated by TCRdb to between 2018 and 2020). Receptor libraries were prepared by PCR. Sequencing instrument: Illumina HiSeq 2000. The raw public data were reprocessed by TCRdb itself: fastp quality trimming at Q25, MiXCR clonotype calling, in-frame beta chains only. CDR3 protein duplicates are merged, each entry listing the most common genes and DNA. Within this sample are about 100,000 distinct CDR3 sequences, with about half of them counted one time only. The top ten clonotypes cover roughly 12% of the sample. Sequencing was performed on blood. The receptors here all came from a male donor with acne.

This chain links TRBV15 with TRBJ1-1, with no clear D. The CDR3 is 15 residues long. V was trimmed by 3 bases and J by 4 bases, leaving 15 bases between them. Germline loops: CDR1 LNHNV, CDR2 YYDKDF (reference sequence). CDR3 sequence: CATSSLTGGGTEAFF. CDR3 nucleotides: TGTGCCACCAGCAGTTTAACGGGAGGAGGCACTGAAGCTTTCTTT.

This chain links TRBV10-2 with TRBJ2-7; tentative D call: TRBD2 (6 bases). The CDR3 is 15 residues long. The germline CDR1 and CDR2 sequences are WSHSY and SAAADI. Trimming removed 0 bases from V and 2 bases from J, with 11 bases in between. CDR3 in DNA: TGCGCCAGCAGTGAGTCTAGGGACTTGACCTACGAGCAGTACTTC. Its translation: CASSESRDLTYEQYF.

V is TRBV18 and J is TRBJ2-2; D is undetermined. Trimming cost V 2 bases and J 5 bases, with 9 bases left between them. The CDR3 length is 14 residues. Germline assignment: CDR1 KGHSH and CDR2 LQKENI. The CDR3 DNA follows: TGTGCCAGCTCACCAGGGCATACTACCGGGGAGCTGTTTTTT. Residues: CASSPGHTTGELFF.

This clonotype showed up just once. This chain connects TRBV25-1 to TRBJ1-2; possibly TRBD1 for D (6 bases). V was shortened by 6 bases and J by 6 bases, with 14 bases between the two germline ends. Germline lookup yields CDR1 MGHDK and CDR2 SYGVNS. The CDR3 length is 13 residues. The CDR3: CASSLQGADGYTF. The CDR3, as DNA: TGTGCCAGCAGCCTACAGGGTGCGGATGGCTACACCTTC.

Regarding this clonotype: The CDR3 end shows no conserved phenylalanine or tryptophan, and so a read error is likely. The chain combines TRBV5-5 with TRBJ1-5, with 10 positions matching TRBD1. V lost 0 bases and J lost 4; bases outside the gene matches: 7. This CDR3 comprises 17 residues. Germline V gives CDR1 SGHKS, CDR2 YYEKEE (reference sequence). The CDR3, as DNA: TGTGCCAGCAGCTTGGTTCCCGGGACAGGGGCGAATCAGCCCCAGCATCTT. It specifies CASSLVPGTGANQPQHL.

This chain uses TRBV7-6 with TRBJ1-2; 7 nucleotides match TRBD1. V was pared by 0 bases and J by 9 bases, with 7 bases of the junction left unmatched. This CDR3 is built from 14 residues. The germline gives CDR1 SGHVS, CDR2 FNYEAQ. CDR3 in amino acids: CASSLAPGTESYTF. The CDR3 DNA is TGTGCCAGCAGCTTAGCTCCCGGGACAGAGAGCTACACCTTC.

This clonotype was seen repeatedly, ten times or more. This chain connects TRBV14 to TRBJ1-3; 9 bases fit TRBD1. The CDR3 extends over 16 amino acids. V lost 4 bases and J lost 3; bases outside the gene matches: 7. Per germline, CDR1 SGHDN and CDR2 FVKESK. The CDR3 nucleotides are TGTGCCAGCAGCCGAGGACAGGGGCTAGATGGAAACACCATATATTTT. It yields the protein CASSRGQGLDGNTIYF.

This clonotype was counted ten times or more. This chain connects TRBV11-2 to TRBJ2-1; 9 bases map to TRBD1. CDR3 length equals 17 residues. V trimming: 1 base; J trimming: 3 bases; junction bases outside the gene matches: 7. Germline V gene sequence: CDR1 SGHAT, CDR2 FQNNGV. CDR3 in amino acids: CASSLAGQGLDYNEQFF. CDR3 DNA sequence: TGTGCCAGCAGCTTAGCGGGACAGGGACTTGACTACAATGAGCAGTTCTTC. The whole variable domain, remainder taken from reference TRBV11-2 and TRBJ2-1, is EAGVAQSPRYKIIEKRQSVAFWCNPISGHATLYWYQQILGQGPKLLIQFQNNGVVDDSQLPKDRFSAERLKGVDSTLKIQPAKLEDSAVYLCASSLAGQGLDYNEQFFGPGTRLTVL.

Ten or more counts support this clonotype. This chain links TRBV20-1 with TRBJ2-3; D perhaps matches TRBD1 (10 bases). From germline, CDR1 is DFQATT and CDR2 SNEGSKA (reference sequence). The germline V and J ends were trimmed by 5 bases and 2 bases, with 26 bases remaining between them. The CDR3 length is 18 residues. CDR3 bases: TGCAGTGCTGGGGGACAGGGGCTGACTAGCGGATACACAGATACGCAGTATTTT. Its translation is CSAGGQGLTSGYTDTQYF.

Ten or more counts support this clonotype. The V call is TRBV20-1, the J call TRBJ1-1; D unresolved. CDR1 and CDR2 (germline): DFQATT, SNEGSKA (reference sequence). The CDR3 spans 14 residues. The ends were cut back, 0 bases at V and 3 bases at J, with 11 bases in the middle. The DNA of the CDR3 is TGCAGTGCTAGAGAGAAAAACAGTTACACTGAAGCTTTCTTT. It yields the protein CSAREKNSYTEAFF.

The chain combines TRBV29-1 with TRBJ1-1, with TRBD1 as a possible D gene (5 bases). Per germline, CDR1 SQVTM and CDR2 ANQGSEA. This CDR3 region has 13 residues. Trimming left V 3 bases short and J 11 bases short, with 19 bases between. The CDR3, as DNA: TGCAGCGTTGAGGGGAGACAGCGGGAAGCGGCTTTCTTT. It translates to CSVEGRQREAAFF.

With regard to this clonotype: The DNA is left out, because the CDR3 cannot be placed on it with certainty; the CDR3 is given as TCRdb lists it. The chain links TRBV6-5 to TRBJ1-4. Inclusive of both ends, the CDR3 amounts to 18 amino acids. CDR1 is MNHEY and CDR2 is SVGAGI in the germline V gene. This chain's CDR3 is CASRLREEQYFGPEKLFF.

This clonotype was recorded many times. This chain uses TRBV5-1 with TRBJ2-7, with D perhaps TRBD2 (7 bases). Looked up from germline, CDR1 is SGHRS and CDR2 is YFSETQ. V lost 4 bases and J 1 base, leaving 15 bases between the germline ends. The CDR3 sequence is 15 residues long. CDR3 nucleotide sequence: TGCGCCAGCAGCGCGGGGGTGGGGGCGTCCTACGAGCAGTACTTC. This codes for CASSAGVGASYEQYF.

Comments on this clonotype: The junction does not match germline at one end; this may be a read error. This rearrangement joins TRBV10-1 to TRBJ2-5; the match to TRBD2 covers 9 bases. In germline, CDR1 is WNHNN, CDR2 SYGVQD (reference sequence). This CDR3 is built from 15 residues. CDR3 DNA: TGTGCCAGCAGCTTCCCAGCGGGAGGTGGAGAGACCCAGTACTTC. Its protein product is CASSFPAGGGETQYF.

This clonotype was recorded a few times. This chain's CDR3 is CATSRDSTVSNYGYTF. Here the CDR3 DNA reads TGTGCCACCAGCAGAGATTCAACGGTCAGTAACTATGGCTACACCTTC. The V and J genes are TRBV15 and TRBJ1-2; D gene unclear. V was cut by 0 bases and J by 1 base, with 12 bases left in between. This CDR3 is 16 amino acids long. Germline CDR1 and CDR2: LNHNV and YYDKDF (reference sequence). The full variable domain, rest sourced from reference TRBV15 and TRBJ1-2, is DAMVIQNPRYQVTQFGKPVTLSCSQTLNHNVMYWYQQKSSQAPKLLFHYYDKDFNNEADTPDNFQSRRPNTSFCFLDIRSPGLGDTAMYLCATSRDSTVSNYGYTFGSGTRLTVV.

The chain uses TRBV2 and TRBJ2-6; 9 bases are a match to TRBD2. CDR3 length: 15 residues. V lost 5 bases to trimming and J lost 4 bases; unmatched junction nucleotides: 3. Germline CDR1 and CDR2: SNHLY and FYNNEI. CDR3 nucleotide sequence: TGTGCCAGCAGTAGCGGGAGGACGGGGGCCAACGTCCTGACTTTC. Encoded protein: CASSSGRTGANVLTF.

This clonotype was found many times. The chain employs TRBV2 and TRBJ2-5; D possibly corresponds to TRBD1 (7 bases). The CDR3 has 14 amino acids. The ends were cut back, 6 bases at V and 7 bases at J, with 18 bases in the middle. The germline V gene encodes CDR1 SNHLY and CDR2 FYNNEI. CDR3 protein: CASSGGTAGATQYF. In nucleotides, the CDR3 is TGTGCCAGCAGCGGAGGGACAGCCGGAGCGACCCAGTACTTC.

This clonotype is labeled medium-sized (0.01 to 0.1%). This chain uses TRBV29-1 with TRBJ2-3; D is unresolved. CDR3 length: 13 amino acids. Trimming pared 4 bases from V and 8 bases from J, leaving 16 bases between. Per the germline V gene, CDR1 is SQVTM and CDR2 is ANQGSEA. CDR3 in amino acids: CSVASSAGFTQYF. The CDR3 coding sequence is TGCAGCGTTGCGTCGTCCGCAGGATTTACGCAGTATTTT.

This clonotype was seen only once. This chain links TRBV10-1 with TRBJ2-7; 7 nucleotides line up with TRBD2. The CDR3 contains 15 residues. V was clipped by 3 bases and J by 3 bases; unmatched bases: 8. Germline lookup yields CDR1 WNHNN and CDR2 SYGVQD (reference sequence). The CDR3 loop is CASSDTSGAFYEQYF. The CDR3 DNA follows: TGCGCCAGCAGTGACACGAGCGGGGCTTTCTACGAGCAGTACTTC.

This clonotype was picked up many times. This chain links TRBV13 with TRBJ2-6; D possibly corresponds to TRBD1 (5 bases). Trimming took off 4 bases at V and 0 bases at J, with 7 bases between the two ends. The germline V gene encodes CDR1 PRHDT and CDR2 FYEKMQ (reference sequence). This CDR3 region has 15 residues. CDR3 DNA sequence: TGTGCCAGCAGCTACCAGGGCTCTGGGGCCAACGTCCTGACTTTC. Protein: CASSYQGSGANVLTF.

To note about this clonotype: A much larger clone lies a single base off, so this may be a read error. V usage is TRBV6-1 and J usage is TRBJ2-7; D unresolved. Germline V CDR1 and CDR2: MNHNS, SASEGT. The CDR3 totals 13 residues. The CDR3 loop reads CASSEGRRSRTHF. The CDR3 bases are TGTGCCAGCAGTGAAGGGCGTCGATCCCGCACGCACTTC.

To note about this clonotype: This could be a read error, since a much larger clone is one nucleotide away. The chain links TRBV7-2 to TRBJ2-3, with D perhaps matching TRBD1 or TRBD2 (6 bases each). CDR3 size: 14 residues. Per germline, CDR1 SGHTA and CDR2 FQGNSA. The CDR3 bases are TGTGTCAGCAGCTTAGGGGGGCTCGGGGATACGCAGTATTTT. Its translation: CVSSLGGLGDTQYF.

This clonotype has at least ten counts. The chain has TRBV6-1 and TRBJ2-3; 9 bases are a match to TRBD2. The CDR3 is made up of 16 amino acids. Germline V gives CDR1 MNHNS, CDR2 SASEGT. V lost 2 bases to trimming and J lost 2 bases; unmatched junction nucleotides: 5. This CDR3 reads CASSELLAGNTDTQYF. CDR3 nucleotides: TGTGCCAGCAGTGAACTTCTAGCGGGAAACACAGATACGCAGTATTTT.

The chain has TRBV24-1 and TRBJ1-2, with D unclear. V shed 11 bases and J shed 4 bases, with 16 bases lying between them. Germline CDR1 reads KGHDR; CDR2 reads SFDVKD. CDR3 length: 13 residues. This CDR3 reads CASSFWPRYGYTF. In nucleotides, the CDR3 is TGTGCCAGCAGCTTCTGGCCCCGCTATGGCTACACCTTC.

Comments on this clonotype: One end of the junction is discordant with germline, which a read error may explain. This sequence joins TRBV5-4 and TRBJ1-1; 7 nucleotides align to TRBD1. The CDR3 totals 14 residues. CDR1 is SGHNT, CDR2 YYREEE, per germline (reference sequence). CDR3 nucleotides: TGCGCCAGCAGCCAGATATCCGGGACAGTCCCACCTTTCTTT. Amino acids: CASSQISGTVPPFF.

In this sample, this clonotype turned up many times. V gene TRBV20-1 combines with J gene TRBJ2-7, with D hard to call. The CDR3 runs 13 residues. V shed 3 bases and J shed 1 base, with 10 bases lying between them. CDR1 is DFQATT, CDR2 SNEGSKA, per germline (reference sequence). This CDR3 reads CSASFGSSYEQYV. CDR3 nucleotide sequence: TGCAGTGCTAGTTTTGGTTCATCCTACGAGCAGTACGTC.

This clonotype was counted at least ten times. This chain links TRBV20-1 with TRBJ1-1, with D possibly matching TRBD1 (6 bases). Germline V gene sequence: CDR1 DFQATT, CDR2 SNEGSKA (reference sequence). The V gene lost 6 bases and the J gene lost 1 base, with 15 bases spanning the gap. This CDR3 contains 14 residues. The CDR3 bases are TGCAGTGCCTGGACAGAAGGTTGGAACACTGAAGCTTTCTTT. It codes for CSAWTEGWNTEAFF.

The chain is built from TRBV20-1 and TRBJ2-2, with 8 bases that match TRBD2. The germline V gene encodes CDR1 DFQATT and CDR2 SNEGSKA (reference sequence). This CDR3 contains 13 residues. V shed 6 bases and J 6 bases; nucleotides not matched to a gene: 6. The CDR3 coding sequence is TGCAGTGCCTCGGGAGGGACGGCCGGGGAGCTGTTTTTT. This sequence encodes CSASGGTAGELFF.

This clonotype was picked up many times. The chain couples TRBV20-1 to TRBJ2-7, with D possibly matching TRBD1 (5 bases). The CDR3 runs 13 residues. Germline V gene sequence: CDR1 DFQATT, CDR2 SNEGSKA (reference sequence). V was cut by 2 bases and J by 2 bases, with 10 bases left in between. The CDR3 DNA follows: TGCAGTGCTAGAAAAGGGGAAACCTACGAGCAGTACTTC. Amino acids: CSARKGETYEQYF.